This TCR beta chain is drawn from a study of beta chain features in type 1 diabetes. Across the study: Researchers looked at some 99 million sorted cells across all samples. Study-level points and caveats: Individuals with type 1 diabetes displayed fewer insertions and more deletions at VDJ junctions. The naive, central memory and Treg TCRB repertoires showed an apparent similarity that was greater among patients than among healthy donors. Moderately but significantly shorter TCRB CDR3s were found in Type 1 diabetes patients in all four CD4+ subsets.

Expressed TCRB transcripts were sequenced after all isolated RNA was converted to cDNA. Sequenced by immunoSEQ multiplex PCR; TCRdb stores in-frame clones only, minus some. The repertoire holds about 170,000 clones, roughly 8% seen once, with 0.5% in the top ten. CD45RO/CCR7/CD25/CD127/CD95/CD27 staining was used to isolate CD4+ naive, central memory, regulatory and stem cell-like memory cells by sorting. The ends lost 3 bases at V and 12 bases at J; junction bases unmatched: 9. Germline CDR1 SGHDT, CDR2 YYEEEE. The CDR3 runs 13 residues. This clone was seen more than once but under ten times. Antigen unknown.

Source material: central memory CD4+ T cells from blood. V is TRBV5-6 and J is TRBJ1-5, with 7 bases aligning to TRBD1. This receptor was taken from a man in his late teens or twenties with type 1 diabetes. CDR3 loop: CASSSRSGTVQHF. The CDR3 nucleotides read TGTGCCAGCAGCTCCCGCTCCGGGACAGTCCAGCATTTT.